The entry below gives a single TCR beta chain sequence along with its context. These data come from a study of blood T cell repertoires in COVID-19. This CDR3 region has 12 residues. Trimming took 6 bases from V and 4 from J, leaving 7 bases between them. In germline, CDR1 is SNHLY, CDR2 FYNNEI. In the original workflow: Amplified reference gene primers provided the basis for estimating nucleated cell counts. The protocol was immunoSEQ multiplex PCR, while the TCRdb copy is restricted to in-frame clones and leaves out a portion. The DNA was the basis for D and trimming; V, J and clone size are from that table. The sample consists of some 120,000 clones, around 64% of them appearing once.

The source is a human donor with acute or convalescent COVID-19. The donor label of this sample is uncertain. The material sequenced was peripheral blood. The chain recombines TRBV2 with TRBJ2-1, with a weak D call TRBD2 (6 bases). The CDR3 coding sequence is TGTGCCAGCAGCGGGGGATACAATGAGCAGTTCTTC. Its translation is CASSGGYNEQFF.